This T cell receptor (beta chain) comes out of a study of blood T cell repertoires in COVID-19. In the study overall: The study drew acute and convalescent COVID-19 samples from the United States, Italy and Spain. T cells, B-cell-depleted T cells, or PBMCs provided the cDNA or gDNA that served as material.

Original methodology: Amplified reference gene primers provided the basis for estimating nucleated cell counts. Generated by immunoSEQ multiplex PCR, the TCRdb table keeps only in-frame clones and is missing some. That table supplies the V and J calls and clone size; D and trimming were determined from the DNA. The sample lists under 250,000 clones, around 82% seen once, with 4.7% in the top ten. The length of the CDR3 is 14 residues. V lost 2 bases to trimming and J lost 9 bases; unmatched junction nucleotides: 3. Germline CDR1 SGHNT, CDR2 YENEEA. The sample taken for sequencing was peripheral blood. V is TRBV11-3 and J is TRBJ1-6; 8 bases match TRBD1. This TCR derives from a woman in her seventies with acute or convalescent COVID-19. Written as DNA, the CDR3 is TGTGCCAGCAGCTTACAACAGGGGGGTTCACCCCTCCACTTT. Translating gives CASSLQQGGSPLHF.